The sample holds many counts of the clone carrying this T cell receptor beta chain. This sample stems from a study of T cells in Graves' hyperthyroidism and ophthalmopathy. Study details: Peripheral blood was secured at the point of initial diagnosis, before any treatment.

J lost 4 bases, V lost 4 bases, and 8 bases had no gene match. Per the germline V gene, CDR1 is SNHLY and CDR2 is FYNNEI. This CDR3 has 15 residues. The CDR3 regions of TCR beta were amplified from RNA transcripts. HTBI primers were the set used in a first-round RT-PCR of the TCR CDR3. Via MiXCR, TCRdb re-called the multiplex PCR reads, giving one row per CDR3 protein. The data contain over 350,000 distinct CDR3 sequences, over 13% of them singletons. Diagnoses used clinical symptoms, serum thyroxine and TRAb, thyroid ultrasound and orbital computed tomography. V usage is TRBV2 and J usage is TRBJ2-5, with 8 nucleotides matching TRBD2. Sequencing used blood. This TCR was recovered from a man aged 50-59 years with Graves' ophthalmopathy. CDR3 sequence: CASSARLANGETQYF. In nucleotides, the CDR3 is TGTGCCAGCAGTGCTCGACTAGCGAACGGAGAGACCCAGTACTTC.